This TCR beta chain was documented in a study of Ad26.COV2.S vaccination and SARS-CoV-2 variants. This CDR3 is built from 13 residues. Per the germline V gene, CDR1 is SGHTA and CDR2 is FQGNSA. Trimming removed 1 base at V and 6 bases at J, with 10 bases between. Study-level findings and limits: Vaccine and placebo groups showed comparable non-spike TCR breadth.

Turning to this clone: The antigen is not known.

Treatment: about 20 received Ad26.COV2.S at low or high dose, single or two shots; about five received placebo; per-sample allocation not given. Day 63 following the first vaccine or placebo injection was when the samples were taken. Assay used: immunoSEQ multiplex PCR; TCRdb lists only in-frame clones, some missing. The table has about 220,000 clones, around nine tenths seen once. The chain employs TRBV7-2 and TRBJ2-7; the D is unclear. The receptor was isolated from a person between 18 and 65 years old who received the Ad26.COV2.S COVID-19 vaccine or a placebo. Sequenced material: peripheral blood, taken in a trial of Ad26.COV2.S vaccine versus placebo. CDR3 sequence reads: CASSLVPAGEQYF. The CDR3 bases are TGTGCCAGCAGCTTAGTGCCAGCAGGCGAGCAGTACTTC.